This T cell receptor (beta chain) was sequenced in a study of human thymus T cells. Libraries were prepared by immunoSEQ multiplex PCR; TCRdb keeps only in-frame clonotypes and omits some of them. Of fewer than 55,000 clones in the sample, about 94% were seen once. The CDR3 loop spans 15 amino acids. J was trimmed by 9 bases and V by 5 bases; bases with no gene match: 6. In germline, CDR1 is SGHTA, CDR2 FQGNSA. This chain uses TRBV7-2 with TRBJ1-6; 11 nucleotides line up with TRBD1. Sequenced material: blood. The sequence came from a boy in the first two years of life with a congenital heart defect but otherwise immunologically healthy. CDR3 protein: CASSPRTGGISPLHF. Written as DNA, the CDR3 is TGTGCCAGCAGCCCCCGGACAGGGGGCATTTCACCCCTCCACTTT.